This note documents a single T cell receptor (beta chain) sequence. Its target is unknown. Method: immunoSEQ multiplex PCR; TCRdb's copy keeps in-frame clones and lacks some. The data show over 150,000 clones, with approximately 90% seen just once and about 4% held by the top ten. The source of the sample is a study of T cell responses to AZD1222 COVID-19 vaccine. This CDR3 comprises 15 residues. Germline assignment: CDR1 SGHAT and CDR2 FQNNGV. The ends lost 2 bases at V and 5 bases at J; junction bases unmatched: 8. Study-wide points: A reported finding is that nearly half of spike-specific TCRs target unmutated variant regions. The CD4 TCRs associated with vaccination extended across spike and predominated at 160-218 and 743-854. At baseline, just 5 or 6 AZD1222 recipients tested seropositive. Most donors were white British and more were female, and clonal diversity was possibly underestimated.

This receptor was taken from an adult in good health. The rearrangement joins TRBV11-2 to TRBJ2-7, with TRBD2 matching over 8 bases. Sequenced material: peripheral blood, taken on day 0 of MenACWY control vaccination. The CDR3 DNA reads as TGTGCCAGCAGCTTATTTGGGACTAGATTCCACGAGCAGTACTTC. Its protein is CASSLFGTRFHEQYF.